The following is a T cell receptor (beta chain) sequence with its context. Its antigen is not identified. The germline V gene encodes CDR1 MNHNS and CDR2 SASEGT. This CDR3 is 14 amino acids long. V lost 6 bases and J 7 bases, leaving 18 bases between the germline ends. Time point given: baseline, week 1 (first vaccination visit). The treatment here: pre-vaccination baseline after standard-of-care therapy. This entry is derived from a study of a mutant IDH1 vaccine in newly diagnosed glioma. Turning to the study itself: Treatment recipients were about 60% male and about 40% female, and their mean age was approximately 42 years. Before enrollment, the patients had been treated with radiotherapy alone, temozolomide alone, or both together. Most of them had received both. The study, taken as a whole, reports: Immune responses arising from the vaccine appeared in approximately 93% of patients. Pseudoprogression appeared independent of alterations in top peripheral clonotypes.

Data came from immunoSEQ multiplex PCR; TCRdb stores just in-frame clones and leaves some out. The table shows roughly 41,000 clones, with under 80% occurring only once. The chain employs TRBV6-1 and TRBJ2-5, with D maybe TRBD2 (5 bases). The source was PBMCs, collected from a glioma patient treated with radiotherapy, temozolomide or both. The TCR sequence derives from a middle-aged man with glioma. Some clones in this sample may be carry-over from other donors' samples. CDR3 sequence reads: CASRTGFAVVTQYF. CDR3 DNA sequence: TGTGCCAGCAGAACGGGATTCGCGGTTGTGACCCAGTACTTC.